The TCR beta chain described here comes from a study of blood T cell repertoires in COVID-19. Study-wide background: From the United States, Italy and Spain came samples of acute and convalescent COVID-19.

Sequenced by immunoSEQ multiplex PCR; TCRdb stores in-frame clones only, minus some. Of under 55,000 clones in the sample, roughly 90% were seen once. Trimming stripped 2 bases from V and 0 bases from J, with 9 bases between. CDR3 length: 15 residues. Germline CDR1 and CDR2: MGHRA and YSYEKL. Sequencing was done on a sample of peripheral blood. The clonotype comes from a human donor in a cohort sampled during active COVID-19. The chain couples TRBV4-1 to TRBJ2-3, with D perhaps matching TRBD2 (6 bases). CDR3 nucleotides: TGCGCCAGCAGCCAAAGACGGGGGAGCACAGATACGCAGTATTTT. This codes for CASSQRRGSTDTQYF.